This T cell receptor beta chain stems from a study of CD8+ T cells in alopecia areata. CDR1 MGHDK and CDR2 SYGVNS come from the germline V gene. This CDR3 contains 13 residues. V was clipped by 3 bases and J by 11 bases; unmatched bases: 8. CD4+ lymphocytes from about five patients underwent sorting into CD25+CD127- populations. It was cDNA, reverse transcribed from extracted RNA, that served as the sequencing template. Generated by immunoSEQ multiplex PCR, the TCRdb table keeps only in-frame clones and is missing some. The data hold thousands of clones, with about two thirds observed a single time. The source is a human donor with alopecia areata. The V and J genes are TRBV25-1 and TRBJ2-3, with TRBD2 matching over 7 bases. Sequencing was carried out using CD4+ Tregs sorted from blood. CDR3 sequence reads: CASSDTRLARQYF. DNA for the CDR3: TGTGCCAGCAGTGATACTAGACTAGCCCGGCAGTATTTT.